These 16 T cell receptor beta chains originate from one sample sequenced in a study of resident and recirculating memory T cells in vitiligo. Generated by immunoSEQ multiplex PCR, the TCRdb table keeps only in-frame clones and is missing some. Found here are roughly 42,000 clones, about 90% of them singletons; the top ten hold 4.5%. The sample consisted of blood. The receptor source for this set is a male donor with vitiligo.

The J gene is TRBJ1-2, the V gene TRBV18, with TRBD1 identical over 7 bases. The V segment lost 1 base and the J segment 0 bases; nucleotides outside the gene matches: 2. The CDR3 contains 15 residues. Germline loops: CDR1 KGHSH, CDR2 LQKENI. As DNA, the CDR3 is TGTGCCAGCTCACCACAGGGACAGTCTAACTATGGCTACACCTTC. Its protein product is CASSPQGQSNYGYTF.

The table lists this clone with a count of one. The chain is built from TRBV7-9 and TRBJ2-2; no definite D call. Germline V gene data show CDR1 as SEHNR and CDR2 as FQNEAQ (reference sequence). V was cut by 0 bases and J by 7 bases, with 6 bases left in between. The length of the CDR3 is 13 residues. The CDR3 DNA reads as TGTGCCAGCAGCTTAGCTCTAGGCGGGGAGCTGTTTTTT. Amino acid sequence: CASSLALGGELFF.

The V and J genes are TRBV19 and TRBJ2-7; weak D call: TRBD1 (5 bases). V lost 10 bases to trimming and J lost 0 bases, with 10 bases between them. From germline, CDR1 is LNHDA and CDR2 SQIVND (reference sequence). The CDR3 is 12 residues long. CDR3 in amino acids: CATTTASYEQYF. The CDR3 DNA follows: TGTGCCACCACGACAGCCTCCTACGAGCAGTACTTC.

The chain recombines TRBV28 with TRBJ1-2; 8 bases are a match to TRBD1. This CDR3 spans 14 amino acids. Germline V gene data show CDR1 as MDHEN and CDR2 as SYDVKM. The V gene end was trimmed by 4 bases and the J gene end by 6 bases; junction bases not matched to a gene: 7. The chain's CDR3 is CASSSPGQDHGYTF. DNA of the CDR3: TGTGCCAGCAGTTCTCCGGGACAGGACCATGGCTACACCTTC.

The rearrangement uses TRBV7-8 and TRBJ2-3; tentatively, D is TRBD2 (5 bases). In germline, CDR1 is SGHVS, CDR2 FQNEAQ. The V end was cut by 5 bases, the J end by 1 base, with 13 bases between. The CDR3 totals 15 residues. CDR3 in DNA: TGTGCCAGCAGCGGCCCCGCCGGGGGCACAGATACGCAGTATTTT. The encoded protein is CASSGPAGGTDTQYF. The full variable domain, rest sourced from reference TRBV7-8 and TRBJ2-3, is GAGVSQSPRYKVAKRGQDVALRCDPISGHVSLFWYQQALGQGPEFLTYFQNEAQLDKSGLPSDRFFAERPEGSVSTLKIQRTQQEDSAVYLCASSGPAGGTDTQYFGPGTRLTVL.

This chain joins TRBV7-3 and TRBJ1-1; D is undetermined. V was trimmed by 4 bases and J by 1 base, leaving 4 bases between them. The CDR3 totals 12 residues. Germline lookup yields CDR1 SGHTA and CDR2 FQGTGA. CDR3 loop: CASSSSNTEAFF. In nucleotides, the CDR3 is TGTGCCAGCAGCTCCTCGAACACTGAAGCTTTCTTT.

The chain combines TRBV5-4 with TRBJ1-6; D is perhaps TRBD1 (5 bases). The CDR3 length is 15 residues. V lost 5 bases and J 7 bases, leaving 16 bases between the germline ends. Germline values: CDR1 SGHNT, CDR2 YYREEE (reference sequence). The CDR3 region is CASRPDLKGNSPLHF. The CDR3 DNA reads TGTGCCAGCAGACCCGACCTCAAGGGGAATTCACCCCTCCACTTT.

This clone showed up just once. J is TRBJ2-3 and V is TRBV9; 8 bases are a match to TRBD2. CDR3 size: 16 residues. V lost 1 base to trimming and J lost 4 bases; unmatched junction nucleotides: 8. The germline V gene encodes CDR1 SGDLS and CDR2 YYNGEE. CDR3 residues: CASSVSGAGGADTQYF. Written as DNA, the CDR3 is TGTGCCAGCAGCGTATCCGGGGCGGGGGGTGCAGATACGCAGTATTTT.

The V gene is TRBV7-9, the J gene TRBJ1-6; 10 bases match TRBD1. CDR3 size: 16 residues. The V and J ends lost 3 bases and 9 bases, in that order; junction bases with no gene match: 8. The germline V gene has CDR1 SEHNR and CDR2 FQNEAQ (reference sequence). CDR3 nucleotide sequence: TGTGCCAGCAGCTTTGGCCCGGGACAGGGGATTTCACCCCTCCACTTT. This sequence encodes CASSFGPGQGISPLHF.

The V and J genes are TRBV18 and TRBJ2-5; 7 bases agree with TRBD1. The junction had 4 bases not matched to a gene; V was cut back by 3 bases and J by 3 bases. Germline CDR1 reads KGHSH; CDR2 reads LQKENI. This CDR3 comprises 14 residues. This CDR3 reads CASSPTGLEETQYF. CDR3 DNA: TGTGCCAGCTCACCGACAGGGCTGGAAGAGACCCAGTACTTC.

This clone was detected a few times. V and J are TRBV4-1 and TRBJ1-1; D is perhaps TRBD1 (6 bases). V shed 5 bases and J shed 4 bases, with 11 bases lying between them. The germline V gene has CDR1 MGHRA and CDR2 YSYEKL. The CDR3 runs to 13 residues. This chain's CDR3 is CASSWGGGTEAFF. CDR3 in DNA: TGCGCCAGCAGCTGGGGAGGGGGCACTGAAGCTTTCTTT.

CDR3 bases: TGTGCCAGCAGCTTTAGGTTGGCGGCCATGAACACTGAAGCTTTCTTT. Its protein product is CASSFRLAAMNTEAFF. V and J are TRBV11-2 and TRBJ1-1; D uncertain. Germline CDR1 reads SGHAT; CDR2 reads FQNNGV. Trimming shortened V by 3 bases and J by 0 bases, and 14 bases separated the two germline ends. The CDR3 totals 16 residues.

The rearrangement uses TRBV15 and TRBJ2-5, with TRBD2 identical over 8 bases. This CDR3 comprises 15 residues. Germline loops: CDR1 LNHNV, CDR2 YYDKDF (reference sequence). The V and J ends lost 0 bases and 3 bases, in that order; junction bases with no gene match: 3. The CDR3, as DNA: TGTGCCACCAGCAGAGATCGGGGGGGGGAAGAGACCCAGTACTTC. Translated: CATSRDRGGEETQYF.

The chain carries TRBV4-3 and TRBJ2-3; D gene ambiguous. V dropped 1 base and J dropped 0 bases, with 5 bases sitting between them. The germline gives CDR1 LGHNA, CDR2 YSLEER. The CDR3 covers 14 residues. CDR3 sequence reads: CASSQVASTDTQYF. The CDR3 coding sequence is TGCGCCAGCAGCCAAGTAGCTAGCACAGATACGCAGTATTTT.

The V gene is TRBV7-9, the J gene TRBJ2-2, with 11 bases fitting TRBD1. The CDR3 has 19 residues. V was clipped by 5 bases and J by 4 bases; unmatched bases: 15. Germline V gene data show CDR1 as SEHNR and CDR2 as FQNEAQ (reference sequence). CDR3: CASSPSAPDRGRFTGELFF. CDR3 sequence (DNA): TGTGCCAGCAGCCCTTCAGCCCCGGACAGGGGGCGGTTCACCGGGGAGCTGTTTTTT. Filled out from reference TRBV7-9 and TRBJ2-2, the complete variable domain reads DTGVSQNPRHKITKRGQNVTFRCDPISEHNRLYWYRQTLGQGPEFLTYFQNEAQLEKSRLLSDRFSAERPKGSFSTLEIQRTEQGDSAMYLCASSPSAPDRGRFTGELFFGEGSRLTVL.

The chain links TRBV5-4 to TRBJ2-3; 8 bases fit TRBD2. CDR3 length: 16 amino acids. Germline V lookup: CDR1 SGHNT, CDR2 YYREEE (reference sequence). The V and J ends lost 0 bases and 1 base, in that order; junction bases with no gene match: 4. DNA for the CDR3: TGTGCCAGCAGCTTGGATCCGCGGGGGGGCACAGATACGCAGTATTTT. Amino acids: CASSLDPRGGTDTQYF.